Each of the 13 T cell receptor beta chains below was sequenced from the same sample in a study of T cell repertoires in cytomegalovirus infection. These receptors' antigens are unknown. TCRdb reprocessed the reads with MiXCR, giving one entry per CDR3 protein. This table has fewer than 650,000 distinct CDR3 sequences, about 40% appearing once. The sample here was cultured PBMCs, taken from culture after CMV antigen stimulation. The source of these receptors is a human donor in good health (CMV status not recorded). Some clones in this sample may be carry-over from other donors' samples.

The chain recombines TRBV20-1 with TRBJ2-3; 8 bases fit TRBD1. Germline assignment: CDR1 DFQATT and CDR2 SNEGSKA (reference sequence). The CDR3 has 14 amino acids. V gave up 1 base and J gave up 8 bases; unmatched junction bases: 8. The CDR3 is CSARARTGSTTQYF. CDR3 nucleotides: TGCAGTGCTAGAGCCCGGACAGGGAGTACTACGCAGTATTTT.

In this sample, this clonotype turned up a few times. The rearrangement links TRBV5-6 to TRBJ2-1, with D uncertain. V lost 3 bases to trimming and J lost 9 bases, with 13 bases between them. Germline loops: CDR1 SGHDT, CDR2 YYEEEE. The CDR3 is 13 amino acids. The CDR3: CASSWSPNGEQFF. CDR3 bases: TGTGCCAGCAGCTGGTCCCCCAACGGTGAGCAGTTCTTC.

This clonotype has only a few counts. The chain has TRBV7-2 and TRBJ2-5; 10 bases are a match to TRBD2. In germline, CDR1 is SGHTA, CDR2 FQGNSA. There are 15 residues in the CDR3. The junction had 8 bases not matched to a gene; V was cut back by 5 bases and J by 5 bases. CDR3 nucleotides: TGTGCCAGCAGCCGTTCTAGCGGGGGTCTTGAGACCCAGTACTTC. Protein product: CASSRSSGGLETQYF.

The rearrangement links TRBV10-2 to TRBJ2-1; TRBD1 might be the D (6 bases). Germline CDR1 is WSHSY and CDR2 is SAAADI. V lost 7 bases to trimming and J lost 4 bases, with 8 bases between them. The CDR3 consists of 12 residues. The CDR3: CASTQGYNEQFF. The CDR3 region has the DNA TGCGCCAGCACACAGGGATACAATGAGCAGTTCTTC.

This rearrangement joins TRBV7-9 to TRBJ2-2; a weak D match, TRBD2 (6 bases). Trimming stripped 6 bases from V and 3 bases from J, with 11 bases between. The germline CDR1 and CDR2 sequences are SEHNR and FQNEAQ (reference sequence). The length of the CDR3 is 14 residues. DNA for the CDR3: TGTGCCAGCAGGGCGGGACTCTACACCGGGGAGCTGTTTTTT. Amino acid sequence: CASRAGLYTGELFF. The variable domain in full, with the rest retrieved from reference TRBV7-9 and TRBJ2-2, is DTGVSQNPRHKITKRGQNVTFRCDPISEHNRLYWYRQTLGQGPEFLTYFQNEAQLEKSRLLSDRFSAERPKGSFSTLEIQRTEQGDSAMYLCASRAGLYTGELFFGEGSRLTVL.

The chain carries TRBV20-1 and TRBJ1-3, with D possibly matching TRBD1 (5 bases). V was clipped by 3 bases and J by 4 bases, with 10 bases between them. The length of the CDR3 is 13 residues. Germline assignment: CDR1 DFQATT and CDR2 SNEGSKA (reference sequence). The CDR3 is CSARGQGGNTIYF. DNA for the CDR3: TGCAGTGCTAGGGGGCAGGGCGGAAACACCATATATTTT.

This clonotype has more than one count but fewer than ten. The rearrangement uses TRBV7-6 and TRBJ1-1; D call uncertain. Germline values: CDR1 SGHVS, CDR2 FNYEAQ. The V and J ends lost 2 bases and 6 bases respectively, with 10 bases between them. This CDR3 is built from 13 residues. Here the CDR3 DNA reads TGTGCCAGCAGCTTATTTATAAGGGCTGAAGCTTTCTTT. Translating gives CASSLFIRAEAFF.

The genes are TRBV19 and TRBJ2-7, with D tentatively TRBD1 (6 bases). Germline V lookup: CDR1 LNHDA, CDR2 SQIVND (reference sequence). Trimming removed 5 bases at V and 3 bases at J, with 11 bases between. This CDR3 is built from 13 residues. CDR3 bases: TGTGCCAGTAGTTCGACAGGCTACTACGAGCAGTACTTC. Translating gives CASSSTGYYEQYF. The variable domain in full, with the rest retrieved from reference TRBV19 and TRBJ2-7, is DGGITQSPKYLFRKEGQNVTLSCEQNLNHDAMYWYRQDPGQGLRLIYYSQIVNDFQKGDIAEGYSVSREKKESFPLTVTSAQKNPTAFYLCASSSTGYYEQYFGPGTRLTVT.

This clonotype was seen a handful of times. The V gene is TRBV7-9, the J gene TRBJ1-5; weak D call: TRBD1 (5 bases). This CDR3 has 14 amino acids. With 5 bases removed from V and 4 bases from J, the gap between germline ends came to 12 bases. In germline, CDR1 is SEHNR, CDR2 FQNEAQ (reference sequence). CDR3: CASSPGTPNQPQHF. CDR3 nucleotide sequence: TGTGCCAGCAGCCCCGGGACTCCAAATCAGCCCCAGCATTTT.

In DNA form, the CDR3 reads TGTGCCTGGAGTGGTATGGACCAGATTGGAAAACTGTTTTTT. Its protein is CAWSGMDQIGKLFF. This chain connects TRBV30 to TRBJ1-4; D is unclear. CDR1 and CDR2 (germline): GTSNPN, SVGIG (reference sequence). V was clipped by 1 base and J by 10 bases, with 16 bases between them. This CDR3 contains 14 residues.

V and J are TRBV30 and TRBJ2-7, with D perhaps matching TRBD1 (6 bases). The ends were cut back, 3 bases at V and 0 bases at J, with 12 bases in the middle. This CDR3 has 14 amino acids. Germline V lookup: CDR1 GTSNPN, CDR2 SVGIG (reference sequence). CDR3 in DNA: TGTGCCTGGAGGGGGGCAGGGCGCTCCTACGAGCAGTACTTC. It specifies CAWRGAGRSYEQYF.

A few counts support this clonotype. The chain carries TRBV6-1 and TRBJ2-7, with 7 nucleotides matching TRBD2. The CDR3 has 15 amino acids. CDR1 is MNHNS, CDR2 SASEGT, per germline. With 2 bases clipped from V and 3 bases from J, the junction kept 7 bases outside the gene matches. The CDR3 loop reads CASSESPGGHYEQYF. DNA of the CDR3: TGTGCCAGCAGTGAATCTCCGGGAGGCCACTACGAGCAGTACTTC.

This clonotype was counted only a few times. The chain recombines TRBV7-2 with TRBJ1-3; no clear D. This CDR3 spans 20 amino acids. CDR1 and CDR2 (germline): SGHTA, FQGNSA. V gave up 2 bases and J gave up 0 bases, with 23 bases separating them. The CDR3 nucleotides are TGTGCCAGCAGCTTATGGATTAATCCGGGAGTTCTATACTCTGGAAACACCATATATTTT. Translation gives CASSLWINPGVLYSGNTIYF.